This passage covers 13 T cell receptor beta chains from one sample sequenced in a study of long-term antiretroviral therapy in people with HIV. With survey level as its setting, the immunoSEQ assay was v3.0. Generated by immunoSEQ multiplex PCR, the TCRdb table keeps only in-frame clones and is missing some. The table shows 28,000 or so clones, with 93% occurring only once. The specimen comprised unsorted PBMCs, sampled 6.2 years after starting antiretroviral therapy. The receptor source for this set is a man between 40 and 49 years old with HIV.

The V and J genes are TRBV19 and TRBJ2-2, with 11 bases aligning to TRBD2. There are 12 residues in the CDR3. The ends lost 8 bases at V and 9 bases at J; junction bases unmatched: 2. Germline-derived CDR1 and CDR2 are LNHDA and SQIVND (reference sequence). DNA for the CDR3: TGTGCCAGTCGGACTAGCGGGTGGGAGCTGTTTTTT. Translated: CASRTSGWELFF.

This chain links TRBV2 with TRBJ2-5; D perhaps matches TRBD2 (6 bases). This CDR3 has 17 residues. The germline V and J ends were trimmed by 5 bases and 5 bases, with 24 bases remaining between them. Per germline, CDR1 SNHLY and CDR2 FYNNEI. The CDR3 reads CASSRETLRAEGETQYF. DNA of the CDR3: TGTGCCAGCAGTCGAGAGACCCTCCGAGCGGAGGGGGAGACCCAGTACTTC.

This sequence joins TRBV9 and TRBJ1-3; the D gene is possibly TRBD1 (6 bases). Germline V gives CDR1 SGDLS, CDR2 YYNGEE. The CDR3 spans 17 residues. V lost 0 bases and J lost 3, with 16 bases in between. As DNA, the CDR3 is TGTGCCAGCAGCGTAGCCCCCCGGGACAACGTTGGAAACACCATATATTTT. It translates to CASSVAPRDNVGNTIYF.

The chain links TRBV2 to TRBJ2-2; D gene unclear. Germline CDR1 is SNHLY and CDR2 is FYNNEI. The ends were cut back, 6 bases at V and 6 bases at J, with 8 bases in the middle. The CDR3 has 12 amino acids. The CDR3 protein is CASSSWAGELFF. CDR3 coding DNA: TGTGCCAGCAGCTCGTGGGCCGGGGAGCTGTTTTTT.

The chain uses TRBV7-2 and TRBJ2-5; maybe TRBD2 (6 bases). The CDR3 is 17 amino acids. The V and J ends lost 6 bases and 5 bases respectively, with 25 bases between them. Germline-derived CDR1 and CDR2 are SGHTA and FQGNSA. The chain's CDR3 is CASSSTGTSMNRETQYF. CDR3 DNA: TGTGCCAGCAGTTCTACTGGGACTTCAATGAATCGGGAGACCCAGTACTTC.

The chain carries TRBV15 and TRBJ2-7; 10 bases line up with TRBD2. V lost 1 base to trimming and J lost 0 bases; unmatched junction nucleotides: 3. The CDR3 sequence is 16 residues long. The V gene's germline CDR1 is LNHNV and CDR2 YYDKDF (reference sequence). CDR3 nucleotide sequence: TGTGCCACCAGCAGAGTAACTAGCGGGACCTCCTACGAGCAGTACTTC. Protein product: CATSRVTSGTSYEQYF.

The rearrangement links TRBV5-1 to TRBJ2-5, with D perhaps matching TRBD1 (5 bases). This CDR3 region has 14 residues. V shed 0 bases and J shed 2 bases, with 8 bases lying between them. Germline CDR1 is SGHRS and CDR2 is YFSETQ. This CDR3 is CASSLAGAQETQYF. CDR3 nucleotide sequence: TGCGCCAGCAGCTTGGCTGGGGCACAAGAGACCCAGTACTTC.

The rearrangement joins TRBV2 to TRBJ1-1; no clear D. Germline V gene sequence: CDR1 SNHLY, CDR2 FYNNEI. The V end was cut by 6 bases, the J end by 3 bases, with 14 bases between. The CDR3 runs 14 residues. CDR3 bases: TGTGCCAGCAGAGTCATGGTTTGGGACACTGAAGCTTTCTTT. Protein product: CASRVMVWDTEAFF.

The J gene is TRBJ2-1, the V gene TRBV19; perhaps TRBD2 as D (7 bases). Trimming left V 5 bases short and J 2 bases short, with 16 bases between. Germline values: CDR1 LNHDA, CDR2 SQIVND (reference sequence). This CDR3 region has 16 residues. The DNA of the CDR3 is TGTGCCAGTAGTCCCAAGGCGGGGGCCGCCTACAATGAGCAGTTCTTC. Amino acid sequence: CASSPKAGAAYNEQFF. The whole variable domain, filled in from reference TRBV19 and TRBJ2-1, reads DGGITQSPKYLFRKEGQNVTLSCEQNLNHDAMYWYRQDPGQGLRLIYYSQIVNDFQKGDIAEGYSVSREKKESFPLTVTSAQKNPTAFYLCASSPKAGAAYNEQFFGPGTRLTVL.

The genes are TRBV4-1 and TRBJ2-3; tentative D call: TRBD1 (6 bases). The CDR3 runs to 15 residues. Germline CDR1 MGHRA, CDR2 YSYEKL. V lost 5 bases and J lost 0, with 12 bases in between. The CDR3 region has the DNA TGCGCCAGCAGCTTAGGGGGTCTCAGCACAGATACGCAGTATTTT. This translates into CASSLGGLSTDTQYF.

The chain is built from TRBV12-1 and TRBJ2-3; the table assigns TRBD2, which was not confirmed against the DNA. TRBV12-1 is deemed a pseudogene. The CDR3 is made up of 15 amino acids. CDR3 sequence reads: CASSPRVAHTDTQYF. The CDR3, as DNA: TGTGCCAGCAGCCCCCGGGTAGCACACACAGATACGCAGTATTTT.

This chain connects TRBV2 to TRBJ2-5, with a tentative D call TRBD1 (5 bases). The J call could be wrong; TRBJ2-7 is a better fit for the DNA end. The germline gives CDR1 SNHLY, CDR2 FYNNEI. The CDR3 is 16 residues long. As DNA, the CDR3 is TGTGCCAGCAGTGACTCACAGGTTCCGCCGGCCTACGAGCAGTACTTC. Amino acid sequence: CASSDSQVPPAYEQYF.

V and J are TRBV5-6 and TRBJ1-3; the D gene is possibly TRBD1 (5 bases). The V gene's germline CDR1 is SGHDT and CDR2 YYEEEE. The CDR3 has 15 residues. Trimming left V 4 bases short and J 0 bases short, with 11 bases between. CDR3 residues: CASSVGTVSGNTIYF. CDR3 sequence (DNA): TGTGCCAGCAGCGTTGGGACCGTCTCTGGAAACACCATATATTTT.